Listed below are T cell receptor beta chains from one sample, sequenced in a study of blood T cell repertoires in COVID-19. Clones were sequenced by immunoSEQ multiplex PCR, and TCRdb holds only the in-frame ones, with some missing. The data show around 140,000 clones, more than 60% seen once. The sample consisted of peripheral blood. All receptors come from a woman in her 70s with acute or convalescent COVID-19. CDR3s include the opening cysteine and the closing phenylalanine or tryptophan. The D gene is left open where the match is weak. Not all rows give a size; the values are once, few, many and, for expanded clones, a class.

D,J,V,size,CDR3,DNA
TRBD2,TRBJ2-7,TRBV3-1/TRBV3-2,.,CASSQVSGRKYNEQYF,TGTGCCAGCAGCCAAGTTAGCGGGAGGAAATATAACGAGCAGTACTTC
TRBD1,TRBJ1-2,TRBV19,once,CASSRDSHYGYTF,TGTGCCAGTAGTCGGGACAGCCACTATGGCTACACCTTC
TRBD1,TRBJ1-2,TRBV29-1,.,CSVEDRGRGGYTF,TGCAGCGTTGAAGACAGGGGGCGAGGTGGCTACACCTTC
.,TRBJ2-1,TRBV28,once,CASSFPMGTPNNEQFF,TGTGCCAGCAGTTTCCCCATGGGGACTCCTAACAATGAGCAGTTCTTC
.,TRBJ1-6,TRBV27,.,CASSSPVRDKLHSPLHF,TGTGCCAGCAGTTCCCCCGTCCGGGATAAGCTCCATTCACCCCTCCACTTT
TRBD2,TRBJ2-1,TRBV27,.,CASSFSGGSSYNEQFF,TGTGCCAGCAGTTTTTCGGGCGGGAGTTCCTACAATGAGCAGTTCTTC
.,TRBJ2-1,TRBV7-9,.,CASSELGSYNEQFF,TGTGCCAGCAGCGAACTAGGGTCCTACAATGAGCAGTTCTTC
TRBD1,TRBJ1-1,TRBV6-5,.,CASGLGQKNTEAFF,TGTGCCAGCGGTTTGGGACAGAAGAACACTGAAGCTTTCTTT
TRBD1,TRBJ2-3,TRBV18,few,CASSPGQGTDTQYF,TGTGCCAGCTCCCCGGGACAGGGAACAGATACGCAGTATTTT
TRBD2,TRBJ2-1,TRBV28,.,CASSSPPPTAGGIINEQFF,TGTGCCAGCAGTTCACCCCCTCCGACGGCGGGAGGGATCATCAATGAGCAGTTCTTC
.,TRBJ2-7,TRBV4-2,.,CASSQGQAYEQYF,TGTGCCAGCAGCCAAGGACAGGCATACGAGCAGTACTTC
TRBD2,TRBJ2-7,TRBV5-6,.,CASSPGLAGVYEQYF,TGTGCCAGCAGCCCGGGACTAGCGGGAGTTTACGAGCAGTACTTC
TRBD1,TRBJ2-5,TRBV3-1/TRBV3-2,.,CASSLPGGTGGQETQYF,TGTGCCAGCAGCCTCCCTGGGGGGACAGGGGGCCAAGAGACCCAGTACTTC
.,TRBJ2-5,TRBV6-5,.,CASALAGQETQYF,TGTGCCAGCGCCTTAGCAGGGCAAGAGACCCAGTACTTC
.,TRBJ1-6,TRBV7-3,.,CASSLNGDYNSPLHF,TGTGCCAGCAGCTTAAACGGGGACTATAATTCACCCCTCCACTTT
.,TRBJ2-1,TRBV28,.,CASMGGGSYNEQFF,TGTGCCAGCATGGGGGGAGGCTCCTACAATGAGCAGTTCTTC
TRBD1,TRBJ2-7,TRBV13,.,CASSTRDREFHEQYF,TGTGCCAGCAGCACCCGGGACAGGGAGTTCCACGAGCAGTACTTC
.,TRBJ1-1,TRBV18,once,CASSPRRPGPPNTEAFF,TGTGCCAGCTCACCACGGAGGCCAGGCCCACCGAACACTGAAGCTTTCTTT
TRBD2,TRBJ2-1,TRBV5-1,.,CASSSGLAGGPGNEQFF,TGCGCCAGCAGCTCGGGACTAGCGGGAGGGCCGGGCAATGAGCAGTTCTTC
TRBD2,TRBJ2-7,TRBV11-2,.,CASSLGGPGLANEQYF,TGTGCCAGCAGCTTAGGAGGGCCTGGACTAGCAAACGAGCAGTACTTC
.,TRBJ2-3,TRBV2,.,CASSVPSLADTQYF,TGTGCCAGCAGTGTACCTAGTTTAGCAGATACGCAGTATTTT
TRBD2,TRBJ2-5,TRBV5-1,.,CASSSGGRALETQYF,TGCGCCAGCAGCTCTGGCGGGAGGGCCTTAGAGACCCAGTACTTC
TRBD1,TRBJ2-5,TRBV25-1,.,CASSEFTGGETQYF,TGTGCCAGCAGTGAATTTACAGGGGGAGAGACCCAGTACTTC
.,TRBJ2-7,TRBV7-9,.,CASTPLGGIDEQYF,TGTGCCAGCACCCCGCTGGGCGGGATCGACGAGCAGTACTTC
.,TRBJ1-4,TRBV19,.,CASSIGQDYEKLFF,TGTGCCAGTAGTATCGGGCAGGACTACGAAAAACTGTTTTTT
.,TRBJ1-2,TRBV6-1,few,CASSEVRVEGYTF,TGTGCCAGCAGTGAAGTCAGGGTAGAGGGCTACACCTTC
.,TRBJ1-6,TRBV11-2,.,CASSLESHSSLHF,TGTGCCAGCAGCTTAGAGAGTCACTCATCCCTCCACTTT
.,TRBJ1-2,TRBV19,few,CASSPDRIGYTF,TGTGCCAGTAGCCCCGACAGGATCGGCTACACCTTC
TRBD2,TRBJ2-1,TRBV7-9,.,CASSLTLAGGYNEQFF,TGTGCCAGCAGCTTAACCCTAGCGGGGGGTTACAATGAGCAGTTCTTC
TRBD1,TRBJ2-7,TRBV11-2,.,CASSSTNTGAGGYEQYF,TGTGCCAGCAGCTCAACAAATACTGGGGCAGGGGGATACGAGCAGTACTTC
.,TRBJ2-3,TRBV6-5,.,CASRTPNTDTQYF,TGTGCCAGCAGGACACCTAACACAGATACGCAGTATTTT
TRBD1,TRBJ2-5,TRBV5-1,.,CASSLGRDSTQETQYF,TGCGCCAGCAGCTTGGGTCGGGACAGTACTCAAGAGACCCAGTACTTC
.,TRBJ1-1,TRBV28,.,CASSLMGRGTEAFF,TGTGCCAGCAGTTTAATGGGAAGGGGGACTGAAGCTTTCTTT
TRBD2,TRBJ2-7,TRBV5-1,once,CASSSGLAGSTYEQYF,TGCGCCAGCAGCTCGGGACTAGCGGGGTCTACCTACGAGCAGTACTTC
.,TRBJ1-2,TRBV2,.,CASSQQGGDNYGYTF,TGTGCCAGCAGTCAACAGGGAGGGGATAACTATGGCTACACCTTC
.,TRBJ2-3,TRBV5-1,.,CASATQGTDTQYF,TGCGCCAGCGCCACGCAGGGTACAGATACGCAGTATTTT
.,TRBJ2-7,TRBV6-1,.,CASSALVGGGFSFYEQYF,TGTGCCAGCAGTGCCCTCGTCGGCGGCGGGTTCTCCTTTTACGAGCAGTACTTC
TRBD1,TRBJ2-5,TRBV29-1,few,CSVETGLGETQYF,TGCAGCGTTGAGACAGGGTTGGGGGAGACCCAGTACTTC
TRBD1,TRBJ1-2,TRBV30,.,CAWSPGTGRISNYGYTF,TGTGCCTGGAGTCCCGGGACAGGGCGTATCTCTAACTATGGCTACACCTTC
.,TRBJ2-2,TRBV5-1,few,CASTSYSPRGGELFF,TGCGCCAGCACCTCGTACTCCCCTAGGGGGGGGGAGCTGTTTTTT
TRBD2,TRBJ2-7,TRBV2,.,CASSVSSGSYEQYF,TGTGCCAGCAGTGTTTCTAGCGGGAGTTACGAGCAGTACTTC
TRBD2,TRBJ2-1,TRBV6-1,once,CASSEGEGRREQFF,TGTGCCAGCAGTGAGGGGGAGGGCCGCAGGGAGCAGTTCTTC
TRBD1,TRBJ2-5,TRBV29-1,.,CSVLGQRGETQYF,TGCAGCGTTCTGGGACAGCGAGGGGAGACCCAGTACTTC
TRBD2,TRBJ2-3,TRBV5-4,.,CASSLQAGGTDTQYF,TGTGCCAGCAGCTTGCAAGCGGGAGGGACAGATACGCAGTATTTT
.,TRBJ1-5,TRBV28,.,CASRATGIGQPQHF,TGTGCCAGCAGGGCTACAGGGATCGGTCAGCCCCAGCATTTT
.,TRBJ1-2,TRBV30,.,CAWSVETTYGYTF,TGTGCCTGGAGTGTAGAGACTACCTATGGCTACACCTTC
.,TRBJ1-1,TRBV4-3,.,CASSQDSRGFTEAFF,TGCGCCAGCAGCCAAGATAGTCGGGGGTTCACTGAAGCTTTCTTT
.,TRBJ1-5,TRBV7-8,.,CASSLKGTHSNQPQHF,TGTGCCAGCAGCTTAAAAGGGACACATAGCAATCAGCCCCAGCATTTT
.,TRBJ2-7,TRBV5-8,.,CASSLAGTYEQYF,TGTGCCAGCAGCTTAGCCGGGACCTACGAGCAGTACTTC
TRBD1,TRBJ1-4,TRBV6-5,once,CASWDRVNEKLFF,TGTGCCAGCTGGGACAGAGTTAATGAAAAACTGTTTTTT
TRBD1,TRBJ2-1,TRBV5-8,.,CASSSGTGGPDEQFF,TGTGCCAGCAGCTCAGGGACAGGGGGCCCCGATGAGCAGTTCTTC
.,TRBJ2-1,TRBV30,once,CAWSVPFSRGNYNEQFF,TGTGCCTGGAGCGTCCCCTTTAGTAGGGGAAACTACAATGAGCAGTTCTTC
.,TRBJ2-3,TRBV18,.,CASSSGRTYTDTQYF,TGTGCCAGCTCTTCGGGGAGAACTTACACAGATACGCAGTATTTT